This is a list of T cell receptor beta chains from one sample in a study of graft-versus-host responses after intestinal transplantation. TCRdb's copy holds only in-frame clones and misses some; the assay was immunoSEQ multiplex PCR. The sample records about 50,000 clones, around 90% being singletons. These receptors are not linked to any known antigen. The specimen comprised unstimulated CD4+ T cells sorted from spleen or lymph node cells, sampled before transplant. Receptor source: a human donor who was the organ donor for an intestinal transplant. Each CDR3 is given with its conserved first and last residue. The D gene is left open where the match is weak. Only part of the rows carry a size: once, few, many, or a class if the clone is expanded.

. | TRBJ2-5 | TRBD2 | TRBV28 | CASVLAGVETQYF | TGTGCCAGCGTCCTAGCGGGAGTGGAGACCCAGTACTTC
. | TRBJ2-2 | TRBD1 | TRBV6-6 | CASKSGPGGNTGELFF | TGTGCCAGCAAGTCAGGCCCAGGGGGAAACACCGGGGAGCTGTTTTTT
. | TRBJ2-6 | . | TRBV7-2 | CASSSQSRSSGANVLTF | TGTGCCAGCAGCTCTCAGTCCCGCTCCTCTGGGGCCAACGTCCTGACTTTC
. | TRBJ2-7 | TRBD2 | TRBV7-6 | CASSLVAGPTSGFYEQYF | TGTGCCAGCAGCTTAGTTGCAGGACCCACTAGCGGCTTCTACGAGCAGTACTTC
once | TRBJ2-7 | . | TRBV7-2 | CASSWGRNSYEQYF | TGTGCCAGCAGCTGGGGACGGAACTCCTACGAGCAGTACTTC
. | TRBJ2-7 | TRBD2 | TRBV29-1 | CSVYTSGRYEQYF | TGCAGCGTTTACACTAGCGGGAGATACGAGCAGTACTTC
once | TRBJ1-2 | . | TRBV4-1 | CASSQVRQGWGYTF | TGCGCCAGCAGCCAAGTCAGGCAGGGCTGGGGCTACACCTTC
. | TRBJ2-1 | . | TRBV21-1 | CASTSSTFVSEQFF | TGTGCCAGCACCTCGTCAACCTTTGTGAGTGAGCAGTTCTTC
. | TRBJ1-2 | TRBD1 | TRBV30 | CAWSVQGDFGGYTF | TGTGCCTGGAGTGTACAGGGGGATTTCGGTGGCTACACCTTC
. | TRBJ1-5 | . | TRBV5-3 | CARSLEGEGVWCSNQPQHF | TGTGCCAGAAGCTTGGAAGGGGAGGGGGTATGGTGTAGCAATCAGCCCCAGCATTTT
. | TRBJ1-5 | . | TRBV30 | CAWSLTGNQPQHF | TGTGCCTGGAGCCTCACAGGGAATCAGCCCCAGCATTTT
. | TRBJ2-7 | . | TRBV18 | CASSPGSGLYSYEQYF | TGTGCCAGCTCACCCGGGTCGGGACTTTACTCCTACGAGCAGTACTTC
. | TRBJ2-7 | TRBD2 | TRBV11-2 | CASSLGRTSGTGEAYEQYF | TGTGCCAGCAGCTTAGGGCGGACTAGCGGGACCGGAGAGGCCTACGAGCAGTACTTC
. | TRBJ2-5 | TRBD2 | TRBV5-4 | CASSLGGLARETQYF | TGTGCCAGCAGCTTGGGGGGACTAGCTCGAGAGACCCAGTACTTC
. | TRBJ2-7 | TRBD2 | TRBV29-1 | CSVDSRGSGRYEQYF | TGCAGCGTTGATTCCCGGGGTAGCGGGAGGTACGAGCAGTACTTC
. | TRBJ2-3 | TRBD1 | TRBV5-1 | CASSQDRVADTQYF | TGCGCCAGCAGCCAGGACAGGGTAGCAGATACGCAGTATTTT
. | TRBJ2-2 | . | TRBV9 | CASSEAPGPLEELFF | TGTGCCAGCAGCGAAGCCCCCGGGCCCCTCGAGGAGCTGTTTTTT
. | TRBJ1-3 | . | TRBV5-1 | CASSLGSPSGNTIYF | TGCGCCAGCAGTTTGGGTTCCCCTTCTGGAAACACCATATATTTT
. | TRBJ2-3 | . | TRBV12-5 | CASGTTDTQYF | TGTGCTAGTGGAACAACAGATACGCAGTATTTT
. | TRBJ2-1 | . | TRBV10-3 | CAISTTGGVDNEQFF | TGTGCCATCAGTACCACAGGGGGGGTTGACAATGAGCAGTTCTTC
few | TRBJ1-2 | TRBD1 | TRBV5-6 | CASSLGSTGVGYTF | TGTGCCAGCAGCTTGGGATCAACAGGGGTTGGCTACACCTTC
. | TRBJ2-7 | . | TRBV11-2 | CASSFLLPTYEQYF | TGTGCCAGCAGCTTTCTGCTCCCGACCTACGAGCAGTACTTC
. | TRBJ2-1 | . | TRBV30 | CAWSVGQGWWDEQFF | TGTGCCTGGAGTGTGGGGCAGGGGTGGTGGGATGAGCAGTTCTTC
. | TRBJ1-4 | . | TRBV5-5 | CASSSGHLTNEKLFF | TGTGCCAGCAGCTCTGGACACTTAACTAATGAAAAACTGTTTTTT
. | TRBJ2-5 | . | TRBV4-2 | CASSQAEQETQYF | TGTGCCAGCAGCCAAGCGGAACAAGAGACCCAGTACTTC
. | TRBJ2-3 | TRBD2 | TRBV19 | CASSIRTSGRFTDTQYF | TGTGCCAGTAGTATCAGGACTAGCGGTAGGTTCACAGATACGCAGTATTTT
once | TRBJ2-1 | . | TRBV5-1 | CASRNRYLANNEQFF | TGCGCCAGCAGGAATCGATACTTAGCAAACAATGAGCAGTTCTTC
. | TRBJ2-7 | TRBD1 | TRBV28 | CASSQPGQGTYEQYF | TGTGCCAGCAGTCAACCGGGACAGGGGACCTACGAGCAGTACTTC
. | TRBJ2-3 | TRBD2 | TRBV9 | CASSVGASGGQADTQYF | TGTGCCAGCAGCGTAGGTGCTAGCGGGGGGCAGGCAGATACGCAGTATTTT
. | TRBJ1-5 | . | TRBV6-5 | CASQENQPQHF | TGTGCCAGCCAGGAGAATCAGCCCCAGCATTTT
once | TRBJ1-2 | . | TRBV12-5 | CASGAPRQDANYGYTF | TGTGCTAGTGGTGCCCCCCGACAGGACGCTAACTATGGCTACACCTTC
. | TRBJ2-5 | TRBD1 | TRBV11-3 | CASSPSTGKGETQYF | TGTGCCAGCAGCCCGTCGACAGGGAAGGGAGAGACCCAGTACTTC
. | TRBJ1-5 | . | TRBV21-1 | CASSLEVGGVGNQPQHF | TGTGCCAGCAGCCTGGAGGTGGGGGGCGTGGGCAATCAGCCCCAGCATTTT
. | TRBJ1-2 | . | TRBV30 | CAWSVPNYGYTF | TGTGCCTGGAGTGTACCGAACTATGGCTACACCTTC
. | TRBJ1-4 | TRBD1 | TRBV10-3 | CAIRPGQGNEKLFF | TGTGCCATCAGACCGGGACAGGGGAATGAAAAACTGTTTTTT
few | TRBJ2-2 | . | TRBV5-4 | CASSSGDTGELFF | TGTGCCAGCAGCTCCGGGGACACCGGGGAGCTGTTTTTT
. | TRBJ2-1 | TRBD2 | TRBV6-6 | CASSGLTSGRAGEQFF | TGTGCCAGCAGTGGCCTGACTAGCGGGAGGGCCGGTGAGCAGTTCTTC
. | TRBJ2-2 | TRBD2 | TRBV2 | CARSTPGLANTGELFF | TGTGCCAGAAGTACCCCGGGACTAGCGAACACCGGGGAGCTGTTTTTT
. | TRBJ2-2 | TRBD2 | TRBV7-9 | CASSLPFRREIAGELFF | TGTGCCAGCAGCTTACCCTTCCGGCGGGAGATCGCCGGGGAGCTGTTTTTT
. | TRBJ2-1 | TRBD2 | TRBV4-2 | CASSQDIRQGGRVYNEQFF | TGTGCCAGCAGCCAAGATATCAGGCAAGGCGGGAGGGTCTACAATGAGCAGTTCTTC
few | TRBJ2-7 | . | TRBV6-5 | CASSYADGYEQYF | TGTGCCAGCAGTTACGCCGACGGATACGAGCAGTACTTC
. | TRBJ2-7 | TRBD1 | TRBV7-8 | CASSQHGTASYEQYF | TGTGCCAGCAGCCAACACGGGACAGCCTCCTACGAGCAGTACTTC
. | TRBJ1-1 | TRBD1 | TRBV6-1 | CASITGTGVNEAFF | TGTGCCAGCATTACCGGGACAGGGGTTAATGAAGCTTTCTTT
. | TRBJ1-2 | . | TRBV28 | CASSLGTTAPNYGYTF | TGTGCCAGCAGTTTAGGAACCACAGCGCCAAACTATGGCTACACCTTC
. | TRBJ2-5 | . | TRBV7-9 | CASSGRLVQETQYF | TGTGCCAGCAGCGGAAGACTAGTGCAAGAGACCCAGTACTTC
. | TRBJ2-6 | . | TRBV15 | CATSRDRAGANVLTF | TGTGCCACCAGCAGAGACAGGGCTGGGGCCAACGTCCTGACTTTC
. | TRBJ1-3 | TRBD1 | TRBV28 | CASSYFLGQGAGNTIYF | TGTGCCAGCAGTTACTTCCTGGGACAGGGGGCTGGAAACACCATATATTTT
. | TRBJ1-6 | . | TRBV6-1 | CASSTTVFNSPLHF | TGTGCCAGCAGTACAACAGTATTTAATTCACCCCTCCACTTT
. | TRBJ2-3 | . | TRBV7-2 | CASSLEARTTDTQYF | TGTGCCAGCAGCTTAGAAGCGCGGACCACAGATACGCAGTATTTT
. | TRBJ1-5 | TRBD1 | TRBV10-3 | CAISEPGGGQPQHF | TGTGCCATCAGTGAGCCAGGGGGCGGGCAGCCCCAGCATTTT
. | TRBJ1-1 | TRBD1 | TRBV7-3 | CASSFGTGGVTEAFF | TGTGCCAGCAGCTTCGGAACAGGGGGCGTCACTGAAGCTTTCTTT
. | TRBJ2-7 | . | TRBV19 | CASSSQDEQYF | TGTGCCAGTAGTTCGCAAGACGAGCAGTACTTC
. | TRBJ2-4 | TRBD2 | TRBV7-9 | CASSLSSGRGYIQYF | TGTGCCAGCAGCTTATCTAGCGGGAGAGGGTACATTCAGTACTTC